This T cell receptor beta chain was captured by sequencing in a study of T cell repertoires in cytomegalovirus infection. Study overall: In the study, CMV epitopes included recently identified HLA-C-restricted and well-studied HLA-B-restricted ones. Public TCR beta signatures provided an indication of both CMV infection and a matching HLA type.

Germline assignment: CDR1 SEHNR and CDR2 FQNEAQ (reference sequence). Trimming stripped 5 bases from V and 2 bases from J, with 13 bases between. This CDR3 comprises 14 residues. Using its own MiXCR run on the reads, TCRdb lists one record per CDR3 protein. The sample consists of 550,000 to 850,000 distinct CDR3 sequences, around 32% of them appearing once. For this clonotype: Its target is not known.

The TCR originated in a human donor in good health (CMV status not recorded). Some clones in this sample may be carry-over from other donors' samples. This chain joins TRBV7-9 and TRBJ2-7; D gene uncertain. Specimen: cultured PBMCs, collected from culture after CMV antigen stimulation. As DNA, the CDR3 is TGTGCCAGCAGCCCCCCCACGGACGCCTACGAGCAGTACTTC. The encoded protein is CASSPPTDAYEQYF.